Listed below are T cell receptor beta chains from one sample, sequenced in a study of shared clonotypes between healthy human individuals. The assay was immunoSEQ multiplex PCR, and TCRdb's table has in-frame clones only and misses some. Counted here are 2 million to 2.5 million clones, roughly 95% occurring once; the ten biggest clones make up less than 0.15%. The sample taken for sequencing was naive CD4+ T cells sorted from blood. The receptor source for this set is a man younger than 30 in good health. The CDR3 runs from the conserved cysteine through the conserved F or W. Fields, in order: J gene, clone size, V gene, CDR3 length, D gene, CDR3 protein, CDR3 DNA. A D gene is named only where the DNA matches it firmly. Rows may omit the clone size; those that give it use once, few, many or a size class.

TRBJ2-3	-	TRBV29-1	14	TRBD1	CSVPGTGNWDTQYF	TGCAGCGTCCCCGGGACAGGGAATTGGGATACGCAGTATTTT
TRBJ1-2	-	TRBV6-6	14	-	CASSYSKGTYGYTF	TGTGCCAGCAGTTACTCGAAGGGAACCTATGGCTACACCTTC
TRBJ2-3	-	TRBV11-2	16	TRBD2	CASSLDRPSGTDTQYF	TGTGCCAGCAGCTTAGATCGCCCTAGCGGGACAGATACGCAGTATTTT
TRBJ2-7	-	TRBV5-1	15	TRBD2	CASRYLRESSYEQYF	TGCGCCAGCAGGTATCTGCGGGAGAGCTCCTACGAGCAGTACTTC
TRBJ1-5	-	TRBV5-1	15	-	CASSLEGGSNQPQHF	TGCGCCAGCAGTCTAGAGGGAGGAAGCAATCAGCCCCAGCATTTT
TRBJ2-7	-	TRBV5-4	13	-	CASSRAGAYEQYF	TGTGCCAGCAGTCGTGCAGGAGCCTACGAGCAGTACTTC
TRBJ2-7	once	TRBV9	14	-	CASSALQGMHEQYF	TGTGCCAGCAGCGCCCTACAAGGGATGCACGAGCAGTACTTC
TRBJ1-1	-	TRBV10-3	14	-	CAISFFHSDSEAFF	TGTGCCATCAGTTTTTTTCACAGCGACAGTGAAGCTTTCTTT
TRBJ1-2	-	TRBV5-6	12	TRBD1	CASSRQGPGYTF	TGTGCCAGCAGCAGACAGGGGCCAGGCTACACCTTC
TRBJ2-5	-	TRBV10-3	14	-	CAISDDALQETQYF	TGTGCCATCAGTGACGACGCGCTCCAAGAGACCCAGTACTTC
TRBJ2-2	-	TRBV7-6	13	-	CASSIQTVGELFF	TGTGCCAGCAGCATACAAACAGTCGGGGAGCTGTTTTTT
TRBJ1-5	-	TRBV28	14	TRBD1	CASSSQGASQPQHF	TGTGCCAGCAGTTCCCAGGGGGCGAGTCAGCCCCAGCATTTT
TRBJ2-5	-	TRBV5-7	15	TRBD1	CASSHWDRGGETQYF	TGTGCCAGCAGCCATTGGGACAGGGGAGGGGAGACCCAGTACTTC
TRBJ1-4	few	TRBV30	12	-	CAWSVRSEKLFF	TGTGCCTGGAGTGTACGAAGTGAAAAACTGTTTTTT
TRBJ2-7	-	TRBV6-6	14	-	CASSYQGPSYEQYF	TGTGCCAGCAGTTATCAGGGGCCCAGCTACGAGCAGTACTTC
TRBJ2-7	-	TRBV5-1	13	-	CASSLGRNYEQYF	TGCGCCAGCAGCTTAGGACGTAACTACGAGCAGTACTTC
TRBJ2-7	-	TRBV10-1	15	TRBD1	CASSKDRGPTYEQYF	TGCGCCAGCAGTAAGGACAGGGGGCCTACCTACGAGCAGTACTTC
TRBJ2-3	-	TRBV4-1	13	-	CASSPRVRDTQYF	TGCGCCAGCAGCCCCCGAGTTAGGGATACGCAGTATTTT
TRBJ2-7	-	TRBV11-2	16	TRBD2	CASSLLAGGMPYEQYF	TGTGCCAGCAGCTTGCTAGCGGGGGGGATGCCGTACGAGCAGTACTTC
TRBJ1-2	-	TRBV7-9	16	TRBD1	CASSPSPTGGGVVYTF	TGTGCCAGCAGCCCCTCCCCGACAGGGGGAGGTGTAGTCTACACCTTC
TRBJ1-5	-	TRBV5-1	14	-	CASSVGGSNQPQHF	TGCGCCAGCAGCGTGGGGGGGAGCAATCAGCCCCAGCATTTT
TRBJ1-1	-	TRBV9	15	TRBD1	CASSVGFRGQGVAFF	TGTGCCAGCAGCGTAGGTTTTAGGGGACAGGGAGTAGCTTTCTTT
TRBJ2-7	-	TRBV7-7	13	TRBD2	CASSRGEGKSQYF	TGTGCTAGCAGCCGAGGGGAGGGGAAATCGCAGTACTTC
TRBJ1-1	-	TRBV19	13	-	CAAGGYMNTEAFF	TGTGCCGCGGGGGGCTATATGAACACTGAAGCTTTCTTT
TRBJ2-5	-	TRBV2	16	-	CASSGARQGGEETQYF	TGTGCCAGCAGTGGGGCCAGACAGGGCGGGGAAGAGACCCAGTACTTC